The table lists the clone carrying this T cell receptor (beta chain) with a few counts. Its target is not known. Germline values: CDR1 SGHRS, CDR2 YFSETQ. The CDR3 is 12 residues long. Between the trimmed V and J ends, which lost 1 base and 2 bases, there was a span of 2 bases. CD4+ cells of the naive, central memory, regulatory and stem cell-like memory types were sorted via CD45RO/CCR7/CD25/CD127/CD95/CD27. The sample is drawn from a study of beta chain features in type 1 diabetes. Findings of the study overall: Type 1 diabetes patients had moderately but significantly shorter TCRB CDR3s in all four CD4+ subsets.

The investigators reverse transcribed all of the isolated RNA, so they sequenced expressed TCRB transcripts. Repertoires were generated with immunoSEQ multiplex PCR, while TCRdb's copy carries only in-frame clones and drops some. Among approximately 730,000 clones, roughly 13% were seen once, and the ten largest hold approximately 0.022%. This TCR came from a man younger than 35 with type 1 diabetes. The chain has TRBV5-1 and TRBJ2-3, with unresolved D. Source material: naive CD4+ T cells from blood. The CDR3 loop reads CASSLNTDTQYF. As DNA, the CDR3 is TGCGCCAGCAGCTTGAACACAGATACGCAGTATTTT.